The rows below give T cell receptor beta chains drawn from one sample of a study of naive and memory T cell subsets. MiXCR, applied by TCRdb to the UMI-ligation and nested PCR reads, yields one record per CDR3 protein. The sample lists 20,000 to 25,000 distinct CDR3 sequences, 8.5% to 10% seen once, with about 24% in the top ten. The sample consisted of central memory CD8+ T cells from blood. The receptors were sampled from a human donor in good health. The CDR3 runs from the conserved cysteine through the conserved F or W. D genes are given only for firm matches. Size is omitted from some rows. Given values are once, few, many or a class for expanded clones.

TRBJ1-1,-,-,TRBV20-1,CSARVEGRITEAFF,TGCAGTGCTCGGGTGGAGGGTAGGATTACTGAAGCTTTCTTT
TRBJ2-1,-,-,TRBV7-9,CASSFAEYNEQFF,TGTGCCAGCAGCTTTGCGGAGTACAATGAGCAGTTCTTC
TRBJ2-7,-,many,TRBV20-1,CSARDVGTAGAPYEQYF,TGCAGTGCTAGAGATGTGGGGACAGCGGGAGCCCCCTACGAGCAGTACTTC
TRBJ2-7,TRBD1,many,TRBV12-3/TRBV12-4,CASSFGTGDSYEQYF,TGTGCCAGCAGTTTCGGGACAGGTGACTCCTACGAGCAGTACTTC
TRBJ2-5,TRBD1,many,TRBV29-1,CSVSGTEETQYF,TGCAGCGTTTCCGGGACAGAGGAGACCCAGTACTTC
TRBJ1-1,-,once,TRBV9,CASSADFFKGPFF,TGTGCCAGCAGCGCCGACTTCTTTAAAGGGCCTTTCTTT
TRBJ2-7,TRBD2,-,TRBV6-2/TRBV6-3,CASSYETSGYEQYF,TGTGCCAGCAGTTACGAGACTAGCGGCTACGAGCAGTACTTC
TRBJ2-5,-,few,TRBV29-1,CSVEPLQETQYF,TGCAGCGTTGAACCCCTTCAGGAGACCCAGTACTTC
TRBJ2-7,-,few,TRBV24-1,CATSRGPGGEQYF,TGTGCCACCAGCAGGGGCCCTGGGGGCGAGCAGTACTTC
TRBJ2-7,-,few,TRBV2,CASSGDFLSYEQYF,TGTGCCAGCAGTGGGGACTTTCTCTCCTACGAGCAGTACTTC
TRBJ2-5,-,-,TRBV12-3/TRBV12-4,CASCTEGSQETQYF,TGTGCCAGCTGTACAGAGGGGAGCCAAGAGACCCAGTACTTC
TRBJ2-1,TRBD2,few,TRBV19,CASTSGLAGWGEQFF,TGTGCCAGTACCTCGGGACTAGCGGGATGGGGTGAGCAGTTCTTC
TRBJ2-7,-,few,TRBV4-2,CASSQLPGEYEQYF,TGTGCCAGCAGCCAACTACCGGGGGAATACGAGCAGTACTTC
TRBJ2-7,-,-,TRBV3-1,CASSQESAYEQYF,TGTGCCAGCAGCCAAGAGAGCGCCTACGAGCAGTACTTC
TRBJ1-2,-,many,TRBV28,CASSLWGGGDGYTF,TGTGCCAGCAGTTTATGGGGGGGTGGAGACGGCTACACCTTC
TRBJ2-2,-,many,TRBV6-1,CASSVTTDTGELFF,TGTGCCAGCAGTGTGACTACTGACACCGGGGAGCTGTTTTTT
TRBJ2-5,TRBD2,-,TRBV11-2,CASSPTGLAAQETQYF,TGTGCCAGCAGCCCAACGGGACTAGCGGCACAAGAGACCCAGTACTTC
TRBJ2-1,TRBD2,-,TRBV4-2,CASSQDLLAGEKFF,TGTGCCAGCAGCCAAGATCTCCTAGCGGGAGAGAAGTTCTTC
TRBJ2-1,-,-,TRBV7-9,CASSLDPSPHEQFF,TGTGCCAGCAGCTTAGACCCCTCCCCGCATGAGCAGTTCTTC
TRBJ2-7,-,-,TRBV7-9,CASSLGVGSGHEQYF,TGTGCCAGCAGCTTAGGGGTAGGGAGTGGGCACGAGCAGTACTTC
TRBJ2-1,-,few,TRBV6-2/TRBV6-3,CASSWGAGEQFF,TGTGCCAGCAGCTGGGGGGCGGGCGAGCAGTTCTTC
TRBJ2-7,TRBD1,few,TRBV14,CASSSGTGARRYEQYF,TGTGCCAGCAGCTCCGGGACAGGGGCTAGACGCTACGAGCAGTACTTC
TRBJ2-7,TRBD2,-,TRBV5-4,CASFPAGGYEQYF,TGTGCCAGCTTTCCAGCGGGAGGGTACGAGCAGTACTTC
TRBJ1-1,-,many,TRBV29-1,CSVESSAAFF,TGCAGCGTTGAGTCTTCAGCCGCTTTCTTT
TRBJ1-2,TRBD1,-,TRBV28,CASSLIPGQAFGYTF,TGTGCCAGCAGTCTGATCCCGGGACAGGCGTTTGGCTACACCTTC
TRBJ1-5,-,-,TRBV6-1,CASRVLLPNQPQHF,TGTGCCAGCAGGGTCCTCTTACCCAATCAGCCCCAGCATTTT
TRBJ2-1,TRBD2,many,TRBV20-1,CSARNSGRNEQFF,TGCAGTGCTAGAAATAGCGGGAGGAATGAGCAGTTCTTC
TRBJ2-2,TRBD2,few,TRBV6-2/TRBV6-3,CASSPGTSGRGHGELFF,TGTGCCAGCAGTCCCGGGACTAGCGGGAGAGGGCACGGGGAGCTGTTTTTT
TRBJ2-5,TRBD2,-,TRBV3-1,CASSQVWREVGRETQYF,TGTGCCAGCAGCCAAGTGTGGCGGGAGGTCGGGAGGGAGACCCAGTACTTC